Reported below is one T cell receptor (beta chain). The antigen is not known. V shed 6 bases, J shed 0 bases, and the junction held 8 bases outside the gene matches. Germline loops: CDR1 SGHNT, CDR2 YYREEE (reference sequence). CDR3 length equals 15 residues. During the collection period, no donor immune events like infections were recorded. This sample was taken from a study of identifying expanded T cells in peripheral blood. The assay was immunoSEQ multiplex PCR, and TCRdb's table has in-frame clones only and misses some. The sample yields more than 80,000 clones, about 91% seen once. Broader study findings: Across healthy donors, higher total template counts meant significantly greater approximately two-week count variance. Technical replicates showed around 1.2 changed clones; around two weeks 15 to 20; four weeks 19.

This clonotype was sampled from a person between 18 and 70 years old in good health. Sample: blood. This rearrangement joins TRBV5-4 to TRBJ1-2; 7 bases line up with TRBD1. CDR3 sequence reads: CASNSKGQPNYGYTF. The DNA of the CDR3 is TGTGCCAGCAACTCAAAGGGACAGCCTAACTATGGCTACACCTTC. Full variable domain (missing parts from reference TRBV5-4 and TRBJ1-2): ETGVTQSPTHLIKTRGQQVTLRCSSQSGHNTVSWYQQALGQGPQFIFQYYREEENGRGNFPPRFSGLQFPNYSSELNVNALELDDSALYLCASNSKGQPNYGYTFGSGTRLTVV.